This T cell receptor (beta chain) was identified during a study of blood T cells in healthy people across ages. Worth noting for this clonotype: What it recognizes is unknown.

V dropped 5 bases and J dropped 8 bases, with 13 bases sitting between them. Per the germline V gene, CDR1 is DFQATT and CDR2 is SNEGSKA (reference sequence). This CDR3 has 13 residues. A J-beta primer mix and a sample-barcoded 5' primer were used in a second PCR of roughly 7 to 12 cycles. TCRdb used MiXCR to reprocess the 5' RACE reads, holding one entry per CDR3 protein. The sample has 780,000 or so distinct CDR3 sequences; roughly 56% are singletons. Study results and limitations: Older age went with lower TCR beta diversity per million T cells, in a roughly linear way. Unsorted PBMCs prevented conclusive naive versus antigen-experienced comparison. The long-lived group displayed more naive CD4+ cells, plus higher diversity, than the aged donors did.

The chain recombines TRBV20-1 with TRBJ1-6, with D unresolved. This clonotype was sampled from a man in his forties in good health. The sample was blood. CDR3 in amino acids: CSAPRNVDSPLHF. The CDR3 coding sequence is TGCAGTGCTCCCAGGAACGTGGATTCACCCCTCCACTTT.